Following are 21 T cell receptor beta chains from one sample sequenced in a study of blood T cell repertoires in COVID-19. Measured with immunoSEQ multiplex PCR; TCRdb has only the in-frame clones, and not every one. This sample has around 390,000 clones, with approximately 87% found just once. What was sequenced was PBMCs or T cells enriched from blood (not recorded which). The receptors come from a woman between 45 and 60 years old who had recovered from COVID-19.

For the CDR3, the DNA is TGTGCCAGCAGCTTAACCAAGGGGGCCCTCTACGAGCAGTACTTC. Translating gives CASSLTKGALYEQYF. This sequence joins TRBV13 and TRBJ2-7; 7 bases are shared with TRBD1. CDR1 and CDR2 from the germline V gene are PRHDT and FYEKMQ (reference sequence). This CDR3 contains 15 residues. V lost 2 bases to trimming and J lost 3 bases; unmatched junction nucleotides: 7.

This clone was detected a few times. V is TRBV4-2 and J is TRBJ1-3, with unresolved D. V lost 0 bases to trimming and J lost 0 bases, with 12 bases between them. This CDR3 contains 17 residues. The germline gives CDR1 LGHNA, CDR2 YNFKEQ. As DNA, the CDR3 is TGTGCCAGCAGCCAAGAGCGAGGCACCAACTCTGGAAACACCATATATTTT. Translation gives CASSQERGTNSGNTIYF.

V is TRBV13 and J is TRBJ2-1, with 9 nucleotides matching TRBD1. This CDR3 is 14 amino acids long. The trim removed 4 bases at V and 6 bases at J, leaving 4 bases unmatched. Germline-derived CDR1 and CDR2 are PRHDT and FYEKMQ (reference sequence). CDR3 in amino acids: CASSSETGGNEQFF. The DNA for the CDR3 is TGTGCCAGCAGCTCCGAGACAGGGGGCAATGAGCAGTTCTTC.

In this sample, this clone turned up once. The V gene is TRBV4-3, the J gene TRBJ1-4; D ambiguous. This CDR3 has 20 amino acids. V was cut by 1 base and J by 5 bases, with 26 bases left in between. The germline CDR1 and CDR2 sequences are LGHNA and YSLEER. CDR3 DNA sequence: TGCGCCAGCAGCCAAGCGACGTCGGTAGTGGAGGCAACTATAAATGAAAAACTGTTTTTT. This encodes CASSQATSVVEATINEKLFF.

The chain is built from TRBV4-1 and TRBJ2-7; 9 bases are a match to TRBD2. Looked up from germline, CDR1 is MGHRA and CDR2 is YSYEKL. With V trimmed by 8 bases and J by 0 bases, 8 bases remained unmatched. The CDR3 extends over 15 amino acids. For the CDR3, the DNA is TGCGCCAGCGGGAGTATAGCGGGGGTCTCCTACGAGCAGTACTTC. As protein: CASGSIAGVSYEQYF.

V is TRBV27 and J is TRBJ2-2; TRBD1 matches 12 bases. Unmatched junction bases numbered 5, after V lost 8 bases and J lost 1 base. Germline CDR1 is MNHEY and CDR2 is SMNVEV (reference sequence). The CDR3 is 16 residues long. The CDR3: CASRDRGPQNTGELFF. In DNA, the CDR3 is TGTGCCAGCCGGGACAGGGGGCCCCAGAACACCGGGGAGCTGTTTTTT.

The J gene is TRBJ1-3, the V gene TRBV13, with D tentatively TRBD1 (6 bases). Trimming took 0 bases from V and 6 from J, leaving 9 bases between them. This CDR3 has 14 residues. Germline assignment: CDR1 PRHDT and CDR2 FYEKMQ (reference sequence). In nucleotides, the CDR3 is TGTGCCAGCAGCTTAGGGCCAGGGGAAAACACCATATATTTT. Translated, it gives CASSLGPGENTIYF.

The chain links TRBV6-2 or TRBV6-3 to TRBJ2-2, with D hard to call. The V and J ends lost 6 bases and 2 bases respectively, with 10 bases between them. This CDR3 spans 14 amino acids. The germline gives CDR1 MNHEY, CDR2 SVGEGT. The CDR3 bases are TGTGCCAGCAGCCGGGCCAGCAACACCGGGGAGCTGTTTTTT. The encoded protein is CASSRASNTGELFF.

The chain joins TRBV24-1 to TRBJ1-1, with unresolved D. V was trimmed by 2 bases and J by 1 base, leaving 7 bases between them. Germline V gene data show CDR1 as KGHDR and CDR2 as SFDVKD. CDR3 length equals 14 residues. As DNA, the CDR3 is TGTGCCACCAGTGATTCGAACAGGAACACTGAAGCTTTCTTT. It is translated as CATSDSNRNTEAFF.

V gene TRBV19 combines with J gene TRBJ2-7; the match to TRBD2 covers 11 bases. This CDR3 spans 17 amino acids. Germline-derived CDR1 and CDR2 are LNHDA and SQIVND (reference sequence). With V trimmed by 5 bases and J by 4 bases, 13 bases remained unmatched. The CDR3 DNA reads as TGTGCCAGTAGTCCGGGAGAGACTAGCGGGGCCTCGTACGAGCAGTACTTC. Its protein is CASSPGETSGASYEQYF.

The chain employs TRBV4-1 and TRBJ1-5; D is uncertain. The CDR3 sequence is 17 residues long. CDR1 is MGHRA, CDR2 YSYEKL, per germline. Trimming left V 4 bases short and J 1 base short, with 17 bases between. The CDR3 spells CASSPYGTELSNQPQHF. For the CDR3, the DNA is TGCGCCAGCAGCCCCTACGGCACAGAATTAAGCAATCAGCCCCAGCATTTT.

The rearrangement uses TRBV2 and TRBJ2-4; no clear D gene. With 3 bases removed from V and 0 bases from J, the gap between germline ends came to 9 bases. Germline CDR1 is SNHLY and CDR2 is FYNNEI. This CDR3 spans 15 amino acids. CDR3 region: CASSDRRLAKNIQYF. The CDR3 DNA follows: TGTGCCAGCAGTGATCGGAGACTAGCCAAAAACATTCAGTACTTC.

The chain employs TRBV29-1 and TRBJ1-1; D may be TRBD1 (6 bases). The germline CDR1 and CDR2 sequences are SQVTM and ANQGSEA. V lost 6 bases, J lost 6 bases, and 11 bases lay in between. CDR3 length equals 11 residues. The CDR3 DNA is TGCAGCGTCTCACAGGGCTCTGAAGCTTTCTTT. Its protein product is CSVSQGSEAFF.

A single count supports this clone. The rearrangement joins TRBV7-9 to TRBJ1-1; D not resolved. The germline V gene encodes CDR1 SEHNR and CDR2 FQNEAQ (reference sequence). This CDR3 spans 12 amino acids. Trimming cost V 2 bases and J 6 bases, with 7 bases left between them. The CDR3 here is CASSLYIAEAFF. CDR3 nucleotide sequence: TGTGCCAGCAGCTTATATATCGCTGAAGCTTTCTTT.

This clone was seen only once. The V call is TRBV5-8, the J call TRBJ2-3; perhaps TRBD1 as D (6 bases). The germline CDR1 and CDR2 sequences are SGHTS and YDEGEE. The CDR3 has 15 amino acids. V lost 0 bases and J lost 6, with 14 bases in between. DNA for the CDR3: TGTGCCAGCAGCTTGGTGCAGGGGTCGCGTGATACGCAGTATTTT. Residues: CASSLVQGSRDTQYF.

This CDR3 reads CASSTFRGTEAFF. DNA of the CDR3: TGTGCCAGTAGTACATTCAGGGGGACTGAAGCTTTCTTT. The chain is built from TRBV19 and TRBJ1-1; 7 nucleotides match TRBD1. The V segment lost 4 bases and the J segment 5 bases; nucleotides outside the gene matches: 4. The CDR3 covers 13 residues. Germline V lookup: CDR1 LNHDA, CDR2 SQIVND (reference sequence).

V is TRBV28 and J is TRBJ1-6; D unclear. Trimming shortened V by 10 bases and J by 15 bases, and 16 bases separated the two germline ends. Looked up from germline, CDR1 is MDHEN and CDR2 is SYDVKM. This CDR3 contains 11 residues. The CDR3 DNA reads TGTGCCACTTACCTGAGGGAATTCCTCCACTTT. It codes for CATYLREFLHF.

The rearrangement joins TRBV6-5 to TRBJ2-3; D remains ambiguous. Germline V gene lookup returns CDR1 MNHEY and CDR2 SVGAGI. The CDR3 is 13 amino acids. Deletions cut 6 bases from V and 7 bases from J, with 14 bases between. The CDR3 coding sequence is TGTGCCAGCAGCGATTACTCGAGTAATACGCAGTATTTT. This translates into CASSDYSSNTQYF.

The CDR3: CASSARAGTTYEQYF. The CDR3 DNA is TGTGCCAGCAGCGCCCGAGCCGGTACCACCTACGAGCAGTACTTC. The chain uses TRBV9 and TRBJ2-7; unclear D gene. CDR1 is SGDLS, CDR2 YYNGEE, per germline. The ends were cut back, 3 bases at V and 2 bases at J, with 15 bases in the middle. The CDR3 extends over 15 amino acids.

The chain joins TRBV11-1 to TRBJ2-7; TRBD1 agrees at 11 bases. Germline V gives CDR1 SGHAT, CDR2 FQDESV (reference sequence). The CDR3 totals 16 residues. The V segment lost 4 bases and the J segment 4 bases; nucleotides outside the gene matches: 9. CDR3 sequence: CASSYSSGTGGYEQYF. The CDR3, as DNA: TGTGCCAGCAGCTACTCCTCCGGGACAGGGGGATACGAGCAGTACTTC.

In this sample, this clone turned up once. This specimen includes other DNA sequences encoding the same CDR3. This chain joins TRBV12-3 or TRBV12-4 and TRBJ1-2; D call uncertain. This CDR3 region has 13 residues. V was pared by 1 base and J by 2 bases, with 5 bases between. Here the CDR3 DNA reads TGTGCCAGCAGTTTAGGCCAGAACTATGGCTACACCTTC. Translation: CASSLGQNYGYTF.